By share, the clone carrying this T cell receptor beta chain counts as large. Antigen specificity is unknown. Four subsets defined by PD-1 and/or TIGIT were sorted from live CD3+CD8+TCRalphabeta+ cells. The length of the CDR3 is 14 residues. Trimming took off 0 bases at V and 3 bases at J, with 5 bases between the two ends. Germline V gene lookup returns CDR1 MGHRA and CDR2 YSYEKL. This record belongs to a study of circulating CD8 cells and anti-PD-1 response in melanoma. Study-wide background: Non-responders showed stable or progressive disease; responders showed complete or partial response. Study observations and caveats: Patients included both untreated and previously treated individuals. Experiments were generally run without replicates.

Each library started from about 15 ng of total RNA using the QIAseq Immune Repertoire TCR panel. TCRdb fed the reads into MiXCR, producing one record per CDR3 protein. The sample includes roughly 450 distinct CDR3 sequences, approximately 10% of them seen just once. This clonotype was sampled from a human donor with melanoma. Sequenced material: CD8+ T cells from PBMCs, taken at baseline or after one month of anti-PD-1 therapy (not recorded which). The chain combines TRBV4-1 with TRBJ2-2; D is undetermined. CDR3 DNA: TGCGCCAGCAGCCAAGATCCAGACACCGGGGAGCTGTTTTTT. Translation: CASSQDPDTGELFF.